This is a list of T cell receptor beta chains from one sample in a study of cytomegalovirus exposure and HLA in healthy donors. TCRdb's table, derived via immunoSEQ multiplex PCR, lists solely in-frame clones and lacks some. Of about 220,000 clones listed, about 79% were seen once; the top ten hold less than 2%. Sequenced material: PBMCs. The receptor source for this set is a male donor in good health and CMV-seronegative. Each CDR3 is given with its conserved first and last residue. The order of the fields is J gene, D gene, clone size, V gene, CDR3 length, CDR3 protein, CDR3 DNA. D genes are given only for firm matches. Some rows mark clone size as missing; the rest say once, few, many or name a class of expanded clone.

TRBJ1-6 NA few TRBV30 12 CAWSGAISPLHF TGTGCCTGGAGTGGTGCGATTTCACCCCTCCACTTT
TRBJ1-1 NA few TRBV7-9 10 CASSGQEAFF TGTGCCAGCAGTGGACAGGAAGCTTTCTTT
TRBJ1-3 TRBD1 NA TRBV7-2 17 CASSFTSWDSSGNTIYF TGTGCCAGCAGCTTCACGAGTTGGGACAGCTCGGGAAACACCATATATTTT
TRBJ2-1 NA NA TRBV13 15 CASSPSGEPYNEQFF TGTGCCAGCAGCCCCTCGGGAGAGCCCTACAATGAGCAGTTCTTC
TRBJ1-2 NA NA TRBV6-5 12 CASSYLGDGYTF TGTGCCAGCAGTTATCTAGGGGATGGCTACACCTTC
TRBJ1-4 TRBD1 NA TRBV9 16 CASSPHRGTGLGKLFF TGTGCCAGCAGCCCCCACAGAGGGACAGGGCTAGGAAAACTGTTTTTT
TRBJ2-7 TRBD1 NA TRBV5-6 15 CASSLGDRDSYEQYF TGTGCCAGCAGCTTGGGGGACAGGGATTCCTACGAGCAGTACTTC
TRBJ2-7 NA NA TRBV7-9 15 CASSLVLGIFHEQYF TGTGCCAGCAGCTTAGTCCTAGGCATTTTCCACGAGCAGTACTTC
TRBJ2-2 TRBD2 NA TRBV5-4 18 CASSTYQREQANTGELFF TGTGCCAGCAGCACCTATCAGCGGGAACAAGCGAACACCGGGGAGCTGTTTTTT
TRBJ1-5 TRBD1 NA TRBV4-3 16 CASSPTGANSNQPQHF TGCGCCAGCAGCCCGACAGGGGCTAATAGCAATCAGCCCCAGCATTTT
TRBJ2-1 TRBD2 NA TRBV7-6 16 CASSQLGLAGNNEQFF TGTGCCAGCAGCCAATTAGGACTAGCGGGGAACAATGAGCAGTTCTTC
TRBJ2-5 TRBD2 NA TRBV28 16 CASSLGTGRQSETQYF TGTGCCAGCAGTTTAGGAACCGGGAGGCAATCAGAGACCCAGTACTTC
TRBJ2-1 NA NA TRBV29-1 11 CSVGGYNEQFF TGCAGCGTTGGCGGCTACAATGAGCAGTTCTTC
TRBJ2-7 TRBD2 NA TRBV5-4 16 CASSLEASGRSYEQYF TGTGCCAGCAGCTTGGAGGCTAGCGGGAGATCTTACGAGCAGTACTTC
TRBJ2-7 TRBD2 NA TRBV9 14 CASSAGGSSYEQYF TGTGCCAGCAGCGCGGGGGGGAGCTCCTACGAGCAGTACTTC
TRBJ1-6 TRBD1 once TRBV7-9 15 CASSLAGQEGSPLHF TGTGCCAGCAGCTTAGCCGGACAGGAGGGTTCACCCCTCCACTTT
TRBJ2-7 NA NA TRBV11-1 14 CASSPHRVTREQYF TGTGCCAGCAGCCCGCACAGGGTGACGAGGGAGCAGTACTTC
TRBJ1-2 NA NA TRBV6-5 14 CASSYSKGHRGYTF TGTGCCAGCAGTTACTCGAAGGGGCATCGGGGCTACACCTTC
TRBJ1-4 NA NA TRBV5-1 14 CASSFRVGDEKLFF TGCGCCAGCAGCTTCAGGGTAGGTGATGAAAAACTGTTTTTT
TRBJ1-2 NA NA TRBV28 14 CASSFPQGNYGYTF TGTGCCAGCAGTTTCCCCCAGGGGAACTATGGCTACACCTTC
TRBJ2-7 NA NA TRBV28 12 CASKGVSYEQYF TGTGCCAGCAAGGGGGTATCCTACGAGCAGTACTTC
TRBJ2-3 TRBD1 few TRBV5-5 15 CASSFGQGAGDTQYF TGTGCCAGCAGCTTTGGACAGGGGGCAGGAGATACGCAGTATTTT
TRBJ1-1 NA once TRBV6-5 14 CASSYGGGGTEAFF TGTGCCAGCAGTTATGGGGGAGGCGGCACTGAAGCTTTCTTT
TRBJ1-5 NA NA TRBV7-7 15 CASSLEEQSNQPQHF TGTGCCAGCAGCTTAGAAGAACAGTCCAATCAGCCCCAGCATTTT
TRBJ1-4 TRBD1 few TRBV27 19 CASSIMSPGQGLHDEKLFF TGTGCCAGCAGTATTATGTCCCCGGGACAGGGGCTGCACGATGAAAAACTGTTTTTT
TRBJ2-3 TRBD1 NA TRBV6-5 15 CASSSLTGITDTQYF TGTGCCAGCAGTTCCTTGACAGGGATCACAGATACGCAGTATTTT
TRBJ2-2 TRBD1 few TRBV28 16 CASKDSGTGDTGELFF TGTGCCAGCAAGGACTCCGGGACAGGGGACACCGGGGAGCTGTTTTTT
TRBJ2-7 TRBD1 NA TRBV28 15 CASSLPGTVAHEQYF TGTGCCAGCAGTTTGCCCGGGACAGTCGCCCACGAGCAGTACTTC
TRBJ2-3 NA NA TRBV18 13 CASSPPSADTQYF TGTGCCAGCTCACCACCGTCTGCAGATACGCAGTATTTT
TRBJ1-4 TRBD1 NA TRBV7-2 16 CASSLSRQGRGEKLFF TGTGCCAGCAGCTTATCACGACAGGGGAGGGGAGAAAAACTGTTTTTT
TRBJ2-7 NA NA TRBV5-1 13 CASSLVRAGEQYF TGCGCCAGCAGCTTGGTCAGGGCCGGGGAGCAGTACTTC
TRBJ1-4 NA once TRBV7-9 15 CASSLGWGDDEKLFF TGTGCCAGCAGCTTAGGGTGGGGGGACGATGAAAAACTGTTTTTT
TRBJ1-1 TRBD1 NA TRBV6-5 15 CASSLDRGQDTEAFF TGTGCCAGCAGCTTAGACAGGGGTCAAGACACTGAAGCTTTCTTT
TRBJ1-1 NA NA TRBV19 16 CASNPTGFPFGGEAFF TGTGCCAGTAACCCAACAGGCTTCCCCTTCGGGGGTGAAGCTTTCTTT
TRBJ2-7 NA NA TRBV5-8 14 CASSLGEYSYEQYF TGTGCCAGCAGCTTGGGCGAGTACTCCTACGAGCAGTACTTC
TRBJ1-1 TRBD1 NA TRBV28 15 CASSSGGQGWAEAFF TGTGCCAGCAGTTCCGGGGGACAGGGATGGGCTGAAGCTTTCTTT
TRBJ1-5 NA NA TRBV7-8 13 CASSWGLPQPQHF TGTGCCAGCAGCTGGGGGCTTCCCCAGCCCCAGCATTTT
TRBJ2-7 NA NA TRBV19 14 CASSETGGVYEQYF TGTGCCAGTAGTGAGACGGGGGGCGTCTACGAGCAGTACTTC
TRBJ2-7 NA once TRBV6-5 16 CASSYSLGQALGVRYF TGTGCCAGCAGTTACTCGTTGGGGCAGGCCCTCGGAGTTCGGTACTTC
TRBJ2-7 TRBD1 NA TRBV6-4 13 CASSASTGTEQYF TGTGCCAGCAGTGCATCGACAGGGACCGAGCAGTACTTC
TRBJ2-5 NA NA TRBV6-5 14 CASVHLGPQETQYF TGTGCCAGCGTCCACCTAGGCCCCCAAGAGACCCAGTACTTC
TRBJ2-7 NA NA TRBV28 16 CASRPKGRGRIYEQYF TGTGCCAGCAGACCAAAGGGAAGGGGTCGGATCTACGAGCAGTACTTC
TRBJ2-1 NA NA TRBV7-9 19 CASSSRDWGQKRNSNEQFF TGTGCCAGCAGCTCAAGGGACTGGGGCCAGAAGAGGAATAGCAATGAGCAGTTCTTC
TRBJ2-1 TRBD2 NA TRBV7-9 16 CASSLPAGGSYNEQFF TGTGCCAGCAGCTTACCAGCGGGGGGCTCCTACAATGAGCAGTTCTTC
TRBJ1-5 TRBD1 few TRBV6-5 15 CASSHRGNSNQPQHF TGTGCCAGCAGCCACAGGGGGAATAGCAATCAGCCCCAGCATTTT